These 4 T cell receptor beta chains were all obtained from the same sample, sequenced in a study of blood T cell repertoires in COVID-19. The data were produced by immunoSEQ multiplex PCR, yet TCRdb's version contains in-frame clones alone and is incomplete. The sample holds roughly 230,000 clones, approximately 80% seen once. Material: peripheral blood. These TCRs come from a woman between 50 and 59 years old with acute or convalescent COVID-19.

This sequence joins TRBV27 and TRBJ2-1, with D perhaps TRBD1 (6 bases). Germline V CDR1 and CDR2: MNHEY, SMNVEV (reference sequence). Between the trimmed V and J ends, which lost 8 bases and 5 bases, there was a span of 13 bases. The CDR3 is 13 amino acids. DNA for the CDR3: TGTGCCAGCGGTGACAGGAAGGACAATGAGCAGTTCTTC. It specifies CASGDRKDNEQFF.

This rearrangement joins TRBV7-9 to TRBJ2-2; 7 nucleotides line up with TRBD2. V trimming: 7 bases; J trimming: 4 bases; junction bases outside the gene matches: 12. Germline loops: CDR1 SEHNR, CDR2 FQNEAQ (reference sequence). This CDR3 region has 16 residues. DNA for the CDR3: TGTGCCAGCACCCCGACCGGACTAGGGCCCACCGGGGAGCTGTTTTTT. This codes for CASTPTGLGPTGELFF.

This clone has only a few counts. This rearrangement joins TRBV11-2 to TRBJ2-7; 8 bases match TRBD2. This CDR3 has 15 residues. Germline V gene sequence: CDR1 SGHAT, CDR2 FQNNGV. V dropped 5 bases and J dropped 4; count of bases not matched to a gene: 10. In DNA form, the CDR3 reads TGTGCCAGCAGCATCCTAAGCGGGAGTGGGTACGAGCAGTACTTC. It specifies CASSILSGSGYEQYF.

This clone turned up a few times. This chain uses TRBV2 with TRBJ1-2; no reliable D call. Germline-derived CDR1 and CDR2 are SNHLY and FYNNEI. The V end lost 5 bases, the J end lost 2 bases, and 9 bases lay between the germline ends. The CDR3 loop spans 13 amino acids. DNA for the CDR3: TGTGCCAGCAGTCCCTCCTCGAACTATGGCTACACCTTC. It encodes CASSPSSNYGYTF.